Sequencing of this T cell receptor beta chain was carried out in a study of beta chain features in type 1 diabetes. General study results and limits: In comparison with healthy donors, patients had naive, central memory and Treg TCRB repertoires that appeared more similar. Sequencing of cDNA might inflate the share of cells that strongly express TCR.

This clone occurred a few times. The antigen remains unidentified. Per donor, one heparinised blood draw averaged roughly 120 mL. Cells sorted by CD45RO/CCR7/CD25/CD127/CD95/CD27 comprised CD4+ naive, central memory, regulatory and stem cell-like memory cells. V was clipped by 0 bases and J by 5 bases, with 6 bases between them. The CDR3 consists of 13 residues. Germline V gene data show CDR1 as SGHNT and CDR2 as YYREEE (reference sequence). The sequenced template was cDNA made from the entire isolated RNA. The table came from immunoSEQ multiplex PCR; TCRdb's copy has only in-frame clones and leaves some out. This table has roughly 120,000 clones, 40% appearing once.

This sequence originates from a woman between 18 and 29 years old in good health. The chain uses TRBV5-4 and TRBJ1-5; D not resolved. Sequencing was carried out using stem cell memory CD4+ T cells from blood. Here the CDR3 reads CASSLDRYQPQHF. Written as DNA, the CDR3 is TGTGCCAGCAGCTTGGACAGATATCAGCCCCAGCATTTT.